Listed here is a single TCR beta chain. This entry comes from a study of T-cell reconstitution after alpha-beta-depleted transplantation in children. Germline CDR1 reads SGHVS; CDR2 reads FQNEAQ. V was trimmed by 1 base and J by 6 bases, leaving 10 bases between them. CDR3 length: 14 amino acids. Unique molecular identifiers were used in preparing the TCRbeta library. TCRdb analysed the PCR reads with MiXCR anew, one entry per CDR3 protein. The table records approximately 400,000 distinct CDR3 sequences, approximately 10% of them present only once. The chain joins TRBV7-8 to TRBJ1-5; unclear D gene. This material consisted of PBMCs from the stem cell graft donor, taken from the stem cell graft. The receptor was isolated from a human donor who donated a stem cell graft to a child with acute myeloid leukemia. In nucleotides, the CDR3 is TGTGCCAGCAGCTTAGAGGGATTAAGTCAGCCCCAGCATTTT. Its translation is CASSLEGLSQPQHF.